This T cell receptor (beta chain) originates from a study of T cell responses to AZD1222 COVID-19 vaccine. Data came from immunoSEQ multiplex PCR; TCRdb stores just in-frame clones and leaves some out. The sample has 90,000 to 120,000 clones, roughly 90% seen once. Germline CDR1 reads SGHTA; CDR2 reads FQGNSA. The V end was cut by 1 base, the J end by 3 bases, with 13 bases between. The length of the CDR3 is 16 residues. Comments on this clone: Its specificity is not known.

Study findings and constraints: Repertoires were collected only later (after the peak T cell response had occurred). Variant regions that are unmutated are reportedly the target of nearly half of spike-specific TCRs.

V and J are TRBV7-2 and TRBJ1-3, with no clear D. The sequence derives from an adult in good health. This specimen was peripheral blood, taken on day 0 of AZD1222 vaccination. In nucleotides, the CDR3 is TGTGCCAGCAGCTTAGACGGGAGTGCTTTTGGAAACACCATATATTTT. This sequence encodes CASSLDGSAFGNTIYF.